These T cell receptor beta chains were read from a single sample in a study of T cells of healthy individuals. MiXCR was run by TCRdb on the 5' RACE reads, yielding one entry per CDR3 protein. The data hold 85,000 to 100,000 distinct CDR3 sequences, with roughly 18% observed a single time. Receptor source: a human donor in good health. The CDR3 runs from the conserved cysteine through the conserved F or W. The order of the fields is D gene, J gene, clone size, V gene, CDR3 DNA, CDR3 protein. A D gene is named only where the DNA matches it firmly. Size values are once, few and many counts, or a class for expanded clones, and some rows have none.

d_gene: .
j_gene: TRBJ2-5
abundance: .
v_gene: TRBV7-9
CDR3nt: TGTGCCAGCAGTTTGCTCCGGAGTATGATACAAGAGACCCAGTACTTC
CDR3aa: CASSLLRSMIQETQYF

d_gene: .
j_gene: TRBJ1-2
abundance: .
v_gene: TRBV7-9
CDR3nt: TGTGCCAGCAGCTTACCCGACTCAGCTAACTATGGCTACACCTTC
CDR3aa: CASSLPDSANYGYTF

d_gene: TRBD1
j_gene: TRBJ1-1
abundance: few
v_gene: TRBV7-9
CDR3nt: TGTGCCAGCAGCGTCCAGGGGGGAAACACTGAAGCTTTCTTT
CDR3aa: CASSVQGGNTEAFF

d_gene: .
j_gene: TRBJ1-2
abundance: few
v_gene: TRBV6-5
CDR3nt: TGTGCCAGCAGTAATGGTTATGGCTACACCTTC
CDR3aa: CASSNGYGYTF

d_gene: .
j_gene: TRBJ2-5
abundance: few
v_gene: TRBV5-1
CDR3nt: TGCGCCAGCAGCTTGGCCGGGACTTACGAAAAGACCCAGTACTTC
CDR3aa: CASSLAGTYEKTQYF

d_gene: .
j_gene: TRBJ2-5
abundance: few
v_gene: TRBV5-1
CDR3nt: TGCGCCAGCAGCGTAGGGACACTCCAAGAGACCCAGTACTTC
CDR3aa: CASSVGTLQETQYF

d_gene: .
j_gene: TRBJ1-5
abundance: few
v_gene: TRBV7-2
CDR3nt: TGTGCCAGCAGTAGCCCGGGAGTTAGCAATCAGCCCCAGCATTTT
CDR3aa: CASSSPGVSNQPQHF

d_gene: TRBD2
j_gene: TRBJ2-3
abundance: few
v_gene: TRBV2
CDR3nt: TGTGCCAGCACCAAGACTAGCGGGGGGGCCGGGACGCAGTATTTT
CDR3aa: CASTKTSGGAGTQYF

d_gene: .
j_gene: TRBJ1-1
abundance: .
v_gene: TRBV28
CDR3nt: TGTGCCAGCAGTCTCTGGGGGGCGAACACTGAAGCTTTCTTT
CDR3aa: CASSLWGANTEAFF

d_gene: TRBD2
j_gene: TRBJ2-1
abundance: .
v_gene: TRBV9
CDR3nt: TGTGCCAGCAGCGCGGGACTAGCGGCTTTGAGCTCCTACAATGAGCAGTTCTTC
CDR3aa: CASSAGLAALSSYNEQFF

d_gene: .
j_gene: TRBJ1-1
abundance: .
v_gene: TRBV9
CDR3nt: TGTGCCAGCAGCGTACTGGGGAACACTGAAGCTTTCTTT
CDR3aa: CASSVLGNTEAFF

d_gene: .
j_gene: TRBJ1-4
abundance: few
v_gene: TRBV6-5
CDR3nt: TGTGCCAGCAGTTACATCACCGGGGCTAATGAAAAACTGTTTTTT
CDR3aa: CASSYITGANEKLFF

d_gene: .
j_gene: TRBJ2-2
abundance: many
v_gene: TRBV7-2
CDR3nt: TGTGCCAGCAGCTTAGTCAGGGGTGATACCGGGGAGCTGTTTTTT
CDR3aa: CASSLVRGDTGELFF

d_gene: TRBD1
j_gene: TRBJ1-6
abundance: many
v_gene: TRBV12-3/TRBV12-4
CDR3nt: TGTGCCAGCAGGCCGGACAGGGGTAGTTCACCCCTCCACTTT
CDR3aa: CASRPDRGSSPLHF

d_gene: .
j_gene: TRBJ2-7
abundance: once
v_gene: TRBV20-1
CDR3nt: TGCAGTGCTAGAGAGGCGGACTTCTACGAGCAGTACTTC
CDR3aa: CSAREADFYEQYF

d_gene: .
j_gene: TRBJ2-3
abundance: .
v_gene: TRBV3-1
CDR3nt: TGTGCCAGCAGCCAAGATCCCTCGGATACGCAGTATTTT
CDR3aa: CASSQDPSDTQYF

d_gene: TRBD2
j_gene: TRBJ2-5
abundance: once
v_gene: TRBV15
CDR3nt: TGTGCCACCGGGACTAGCGGGATAGGCGGAGAGACCCAGTACTTC
CDR3aa: CATGTSGIGGETQYF

d_gene: .
j_gene: TRBJ1-1
abundance: many
v_gene: TRBV9
CDR3nt: TGTGCCAGCAGCGTTTTAAGTGATCACACTGAAGCTTTCTTT
CDR3aa: CASSVLSDHTEAFF

d_gene: .
j_gene: TRBJ2-6
abundance: many
v_gene: TRBV5-1
CDR3nt: TGCGCCAGCAGCGCAGGGGAATCTGGGGCCAACGTCCTGACTTTC
CDR3aa: CASSAGESGANVLTF

d_gene: TRBD2
j_gene: TRBJ2-5
abundance: .
v_gene: TRBV27
CDR3nt: TGTGCCAGCAGTTTATGGGGACTAGCGGAGACCCAGTACTTC
CDR3aa: CASSLWGLAETQYF

d_gene: .
j_gene: TRBJ1-2
abundance: few
v_gene: TRBV6-6
CDR3nt: TGTGCCACCGAGGACGGGCTCGGCTACACCTTC
CDR3aa: CATEDGLGYTF

d_gene: .
j_gene: TRBJ2-1
abundance: few
v_gene: TRBV7-9
CDR3nt: TGTGCCAGCAGCTTCCTCGCCCTTGGGAATGAGCAGTTCTTC
CDR3aa: CASSFLALGNEQFF

d_gene: TRBD2
j_gene: TRBJ2-5
abundance: many
v_gene: TRBV4-3
CDR3nt: TGCGCCAGCAGCTTGTCTAGCGGGGGAGAGACCCAGTACTTC
CDR3aa: CASSLSSGGETQYF

d_gene: .
j_gene: TRBJ1-3
abundance: few
v_gene: TRBV18
CDR3nt: TGTGCCAGCTCCCTCACGGACTCCACTGGAAACACCATATATTTT
CDR3aa: CASSLTDSTGNTIYF

d_gene: TRBD2
j_gene: TRBJ2-1
abundance: .
v_gene: TRBV20-1
CDR3nt: TGCAGTGCTAGAACCGGACTAGCGGGAAGGAATGAGCAGTTCTTC
CDR3aa: CSARTGLAGRNEQFF

d_gene: .
j_gene: TRBJ1-6
abundance: .
v_gene: TRBV20-1
CDR3nt: TGCAGTGCTGTGCGGGGGGCCGGTTCACCCCTCCACTTT
CDR3aa: CSAVRGAGSPLHF

d_gene: TRBD1
j_gene: TRBJ1-1
abundance: few
v_gene: TRBV29-1
CDR3nt: TGCAGCGTTTGGGGACAGGGAAACACTGAAGCTTTCTTT
CDR3aa: CSVWGQGNTEAFF

d_gene: .
j_gene: TRBJ1-1
abundance: few
v_gene: TRBV7-9
CDR3nt: TGTGCCAGCAGCTTATTTGGACGGCAAGCCGCTGAAGCTTTCTTT
CDR3aa: CASSLFGRQAAEAFF

d_gene: TRBD2
j_gene: TRBJ2-1
abundance: .
v_gene: TRBV24-1
CDR3nt: TGTGCCACCAGTGATTCCCGGGCTGACCTGCCTAGCGGGAATCTAGATGAGCAGTTCTTC
CDR3aa: CATSDSRADLPSGNLDEQFF

d_gene: TRBD1
j_gene: TRBJ2-5
abundance: many
v_gene: TRBV29-1
CDR3nt: TGCAGCTACGGGACAGGACAAGAGACCCAGTACTTC
CDR3aa: CSYGTGQETQYF

d_gene: TRBD1
j_gene: TRBJ1-1
abundance: .
v_gene: TRBV27
CDR3nt: TGTGCCAGCAGTTCTTTCCGGGACAGGGAAGCTTTCTTT
CDR3aa: CASSSFRDREAFF